This entry lists 4 T cell receptor beta chains sequenced from one sample in a study of T-cell memory formation after mild COVID-19. One entry per CDR3 protein, called by TCRdb with MiXCR from the 5' RACE reads. The sample holds fewer than 550,000 distinct CDR3 sequences; over 15% are singletons and the top ten take more than 8%. Sequencing input: PBMCs or a T cell subset sorted from them (not recorded which). These receptors were collected from an adult woman who had mild COVID-19 (a few samples of this study predate the infection). Cell type and time point are not known.

The chain combines TRBV7-8 with TRBJ2-3, with TRBD2 matching over 14 bases. The CDR3 extends over 15 amino acids. Per the germline V gene, CDR1 is SGHVS and CDR2 is FQNEAQ. V shed 3 bases and J 5 bases; nucleotides not matched to a gene: 1. Here the CDR3 DNA reads TGTGCCAGCAGCTTGACTAGCGGGGGGGTAGATACGCAGTATTTT. It encodes CASSLTSGGVDTQYF.

As to this clonotype: A much bigger clone sits one base away, suggesting this may be a read error. V gene TRBV4-2 combines with J gene TRBJ1-1; 7 bases are a match to TRBD1. The CDR3 is 16 amino acids. Germline V CDR1 and CDR2: LGHNA, YNFKEQ. CDR3 sequence: CASSQPTGTANTEDFF. The CDR3 bases are TGTGCCAGCAGCCAGCCCACCGGGACAGCGAACACTGAAGATTTCTTT.

There are a few counts of this clonotype. V gene TRBV5-4 combines with J gene TRBJ2-3; 8 positions agree with TRBD2. CDR3 size: 15 residues. Trimming removed 2 bases from V and 3 bases from J; junction bases left unmatched: 5. The germline CDR1 and CDR2 sequences are SGHNT and YYREEE (reference sequence). CDR3 sequence reads: CASSFNGGATDTQYF. CDR3 DNA sequence: TGTGCCAGCAGCTTTAACGGGGGGGCAACAGATACGCAGTATTTT.

Only a few counts were recorded for this clonotype. This sequence joins TRBV7-2 and TRBJ2-7, with a tentative D call TRBD2 (5 bases). The V end lost 2 bases, the J end lost 5 bases, and 10 bases lay between the germline ends. This CDR3 is built from 13 residues. Germline V gives CDR1 SGHTA, CDR2 FQGNSA. The CDR3 protein is CASSLFSEDEQYF. The CDR3 DNA follows: TGTGCCAGCAGCTTATTTAGCGAGGACGAGCAGTACTTC.